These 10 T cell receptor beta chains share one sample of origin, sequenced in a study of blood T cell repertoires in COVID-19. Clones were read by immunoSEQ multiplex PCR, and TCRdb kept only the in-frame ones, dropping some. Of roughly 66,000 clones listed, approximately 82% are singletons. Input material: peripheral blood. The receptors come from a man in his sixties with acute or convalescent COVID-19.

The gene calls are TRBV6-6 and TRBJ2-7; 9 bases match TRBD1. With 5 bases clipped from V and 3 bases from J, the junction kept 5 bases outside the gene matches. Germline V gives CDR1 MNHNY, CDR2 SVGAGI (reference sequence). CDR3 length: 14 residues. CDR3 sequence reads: CASSTGGDFYEQYV. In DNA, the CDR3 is TGTGCCAGCAGTACAGGGGGCGATTTCTACGAGCAGTACGTC.

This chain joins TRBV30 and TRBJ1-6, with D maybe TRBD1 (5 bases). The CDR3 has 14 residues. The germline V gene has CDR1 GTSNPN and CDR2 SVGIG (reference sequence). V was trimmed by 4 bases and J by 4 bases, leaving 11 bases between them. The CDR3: CAWTGSLYNSPLHF. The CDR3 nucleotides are TGTGCCTGGACAGGGTCCCTATATAATTCACCCCTCCACTTT. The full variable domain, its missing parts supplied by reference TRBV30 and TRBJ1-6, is SQTIHQWPATLVQPVGSPLSLECTVEGTSNPNLYWYRQAAGRGLQLLFYSVGIGQISSEVPQNLSASRPQDRQFILSSKKLLLSDSGFYLCAWTGSLYNSPLHFGNGTRLTVT.

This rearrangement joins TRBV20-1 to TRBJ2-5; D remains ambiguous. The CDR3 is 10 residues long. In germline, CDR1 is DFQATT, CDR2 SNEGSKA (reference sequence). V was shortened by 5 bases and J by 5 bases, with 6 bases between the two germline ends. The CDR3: CSAQRETQYF. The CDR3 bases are TGCAGTGCTCAGAGGGAGACCCAGTACTTC.

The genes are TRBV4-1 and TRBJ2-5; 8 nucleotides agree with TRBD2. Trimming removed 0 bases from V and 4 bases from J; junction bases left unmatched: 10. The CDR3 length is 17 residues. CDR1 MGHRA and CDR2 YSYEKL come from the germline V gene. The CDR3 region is CASSQDRRPSGGETQYF. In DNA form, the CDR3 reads TGCGCCAGCAGCCAAGATCGCCGTCCGAGCGGGGGAGAGACCCAGTACTTC.

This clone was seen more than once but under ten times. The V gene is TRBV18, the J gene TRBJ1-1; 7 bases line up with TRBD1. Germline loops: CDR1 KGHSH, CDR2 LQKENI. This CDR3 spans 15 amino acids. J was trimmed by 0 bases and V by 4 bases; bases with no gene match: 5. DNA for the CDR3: TGTGCCAGCTCACTTAGGGACAGTATGAACACTGAAGCTTTCTTT. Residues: CASSLRDSMNTEAFF. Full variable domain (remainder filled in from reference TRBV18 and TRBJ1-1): NAGVMQNPRHLVRRRGQEARLRCSPMKGHSHVYWYRQLPEEGLKFMVYLQKENIIDESGMPKERFSAEFPKEGPSILRIQQVVRGDSAAYFCASSLRDSMNTEAFFGQGTRLTVV.

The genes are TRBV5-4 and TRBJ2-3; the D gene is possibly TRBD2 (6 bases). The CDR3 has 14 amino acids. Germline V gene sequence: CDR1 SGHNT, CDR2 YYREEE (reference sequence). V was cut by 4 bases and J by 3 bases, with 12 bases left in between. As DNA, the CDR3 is TGTGCCAGCAGCCGGGGACTGGAAACAGATACGCAGTATTTT. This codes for CASSRGLETDTQYF.

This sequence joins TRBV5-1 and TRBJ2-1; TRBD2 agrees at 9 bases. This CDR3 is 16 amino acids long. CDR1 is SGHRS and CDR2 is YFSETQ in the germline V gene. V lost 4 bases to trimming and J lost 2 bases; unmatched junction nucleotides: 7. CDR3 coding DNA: TGCGCCAGCAGCGTCGGAGCGGGGGGCCCCTACAATGAGCAGTTCTTC. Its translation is CASSVGAGGPYNEQFF.

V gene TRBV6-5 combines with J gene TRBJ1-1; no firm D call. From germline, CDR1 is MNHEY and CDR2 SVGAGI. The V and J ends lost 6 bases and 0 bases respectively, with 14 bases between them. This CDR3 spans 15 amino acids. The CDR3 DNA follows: TGTGCCAGCAGAAGGCCGGCGGAAATGAACACTGAAGCTTTCTTT. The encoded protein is CASRRPAEMNTEAFF.

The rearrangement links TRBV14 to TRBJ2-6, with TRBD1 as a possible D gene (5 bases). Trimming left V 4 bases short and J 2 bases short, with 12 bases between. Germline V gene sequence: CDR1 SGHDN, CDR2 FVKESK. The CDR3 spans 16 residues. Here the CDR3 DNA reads TGTGCCAGCAGCCGATCAGGGTTAACTGGGGCCAACGTCCTGACTTTC. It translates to CASSRSGLTGANVLTF.

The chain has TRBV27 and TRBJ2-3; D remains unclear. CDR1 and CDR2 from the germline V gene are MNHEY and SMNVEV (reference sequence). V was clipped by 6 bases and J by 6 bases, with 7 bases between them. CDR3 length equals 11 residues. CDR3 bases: TGTGCCAGCAGCCTCCGGGATACGCAGTATTTT. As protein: CASSLRDTQYF.